This T cell receptor beta chain was identified in a study of T cells in Graves' hyperthyroidism and ophthalmopathy. General observations from the study: Most expanded thyroid clonotypes above 0.001 also appeared in blood. Ophthalmopathy and stable hyperthyroidism were told apart by a 13 V-J model.

Trimming left V 1 base short and J 1 base short, with 13 bases between. The germline gives CDR1 MGHRA, CDR2 YSYEKL. The CDR3 length is 16 residues. Amplified TCR beta CDR3 regions derived from RNA transcripts. Researchers ran a first-round RT-PCR on the TCR CDR3 using the HTBI primer set. In TCRdb, the multiplex PCR reads were re-called with MiXCR into one record per CDR3 protein. Seen here are around 450,000 distinct CDR3 sequences, more than 15% observed once, and the top ten hold around 7.7%. Hyperthyroidism of Graves' type that showed no ophthalmopathy progression within 18 months was stable. Diagnostic assessment was based on clinical symptoms, serum thyroxine and TRAb, thyroid ultrasound and orbital computed tomography. About this clonotype: As yet, its antigen is unknown.

The source material was blood. V usage is TRBV4-1 and J usage is TRBJ2-5; D is perhaps TRBD1 or TRBD2 (5 bases each). This clonotype was sampled from a woman younger than 35 with Graves' hyperthyroidism. This CDR3 reads CASSQGDRDGQETQYF. CDR3 sequence (DNA): TGCGCCAGCAGCCAAGGAGACCGGGACGGCCAAGAGACCCAGTACTTC.